A single sample gave rise to the 18 T cell receptor beta chains below, sequenced in a study of T-cell reconstitution after alpha-beta-depleted transplantation in children. TCRbeta library preparation incorporated unique molecular identifiers. TCRdb passed the PCR reads through MiXCR, listing each CDR3 protein once. The table records about 540,000 distinct CDR3 sequences, about 18% of them present only once. Specimen: PBMCs from the stem cell graft donor, collected from the stem cell graft. Every receptor here comes from a human donor who donated a stem cell graft to a child with acute lymphoblastic leukemia.

This clonotype has just a few counts. The chain uses TRBV7-2 and TRBJ2-2; 9 positions agree with TRBD2. The germline gives CDR1 SGHTA, CDR2 FQGNSA. The V and J ends lost 5 bases and 5 bases, in that order; junction bases with no gene match: 12. The CDR3 runs to 17 residues. The CDR3 coding sequence is TGTGCCAGCAGCCCATCCCTGCTAGCGGGACGGACCGGGGAGCTGTTTTTT. It codes for CASSPSLLAGRTGELFF. The full variable domain, its missing parts supplied by reference TRBV7-2 and TRBJ2-2, is GAGVSQSPSNKVTEKGKDVELRCDPISGHTALYWYRQSLGQGLEFLIYFQGNSAPDKSGLPSDRFSAERTGGSVSTLTIQRTQQEDSAVYLCASSPSLLAGRTGELFFGEGSRLTVL.

This clonotype occurred a few times. The chain's CDR3 is CASSEGSGRALGNEQFF. The CDR3 DNA reads TGTGCCAGCAGTGAAGGAAGCGGGAGGGCCCTCGGGAATGAGCAGTTCTTC. This chain links TRBV6-4 with TRBJ2-1; 10 bases map to TRBD2. After removal of 3 bases from V and 7 bases from J, the junction contained 12 bases not matched to a gene. The germline CDR1 and CDR2 sequences are MRHNA and SNTAGT. This CDR3 has 17 residues.

As to this clonotype: The junction shows a germline mismatch at one end, possibly a read error. The rearrangement joins TRBV15 to TRBJ1-2, with 8 bases lining up with TRBD1. Germline CDR1 LNHNV, CDR2 YYDKDF (reference sequence). The CDR3 runs 16 residues. This chain's CDR3 is CATSRARPRGLDGYTF. The CDR3 nucleotides are TGTGCCACCAGTAGAGCCCGTCCCAGGGGGCTCGATGGCTACACCTTC.

This clonotype was picked up a small number of times. This chain joins TRBV2 and TRBJ2-1; D is unclear. V was trimmed by 3 bases and J by 0 bases, leaving 9 bases between them. This CDR3 contains 15 residues. Germline V gene sequence: CDR1 SNHLY, CDR2 FYNNEI. CDR3 region: CASSDLLSSYNEQFF. The CDR3 bases are TGTGCCAGCAGTGACCTTCTGAGCTCCTACAATGAGCAGTTCTTC. Variable domain in full (rest from reference TRBV2 and TRBJ2-1): EPEVTQTPSHQVTQMGQEVILRCVPISNHLYFYWYRQILGQKVEFLVSFYNNEISEKSEIFDDQFSVERPDGSNFTLKIRSTKLEDSAMYFCASSDLLSSYNEQFFGPGTRLTVL.

This clonotype was counted only a few times. This rearrangement joins TRBV20-1 to TRBJ2-1; D remains unclear. V lost 8 bases, J lost 3 bases, and 23 bases lay in between. The CDR3 consists of 16 residues. Germline assignment: CDR1 DFQATT and CDR2 SNEGSKA (reference sequence). The CDR3 DNA reads TGCAGTTTCAGGTCCCCTCGAGGCGGAGACTACAATGAGCAGTTCTTC. Its translation: CSFRSPRGGDYNEQFF.

This clonotype was counted between two and nine times. The chain has TRBV5-1 and TRBJ1-1; 9 bases are a match to TRBD1. Germline CDR1 SGHRS, CDR2 YFSETQ. V dropped 5 bases and J dropped 10; count of bases not matched to a gene: 12. The CDR3 has 14 residues. CDR3 DNA: TGCGCCAGCAGAGGACAGGGGACGGGACAGGGAGCTTTCTTT. This gives the protein CASRGQGTGQGAFF.

In this sample, this clonotype turned up a few times. The chain couples TRBV27 to TRBJ2-3; D ambiguous. With 5 bases removed from V and 3 bases from J, the gap between germline ends came to 12 bases. The CDR3 sequence is 14 residues long. The V gene's germline CDR1 is MNHEY and CDR2 SMNVEV (reference sequence). CDR3 DNA sequence: TGTGCCAGCAGTCCCCTCCAGTGGACAGATACGCAGTATTTT. Translation gives CASSPLQWTDTQYF.

The chain couples TRBV20-1 to TRBJ2-3; 8 nucleotides agree with TRBD2. This CDR3 comprises 15 residues. J was trimmed by 6 bases and V by 2 bases; bases with no gene match: 10. Germline V gives CDR1 DFQATT, CDR2 SNEGSKA (reference sequence). The CDR3 reads CSARQGPSGSDTQYF. The CDR3 coding sequence is TGCAGTGCTAGACAGGGTCCTAGCGGGTCGGATACGCAGTATTTT.

CDR3 loop: CASSLSQGADNEQFF. The CDR3 DNA reads TGCGCCAGCAGCTTGTCCCAGGGGGCGGACAATGAGCAGTTCTTC. The chain links TRBV5-1 to TRBJ2-1; 8 nucleotides line up with TRBD1. CDR1 is SGHRS, CDR2 YFSETQ, per germline. J lost 5 bases, V lost 1 base, and 5 bases had no gene match. CDR3 length: 15 amino acids.

This clonotype was found a few times. This sequence joins TRBV27 and TRBJ1-2; the match to TRBD1 covers 9 bases. J gave up 4 bases and V 5 bases, and 11 bases lay outside the gene matches. This CDR3 contains 16 residues. In germline, CDR1 is MNHEY, CDR2 SMNVEV (reference sequence). CDR3 sequence (DNA): TGTGCCAGCAGTCTACAAGGGACAGGGCTCCCCTATGGCTACACCTTC. It yields the protein CASSLQGTGLPYGYTF.

The chain's CDR3 is CASSTIAGGLATQYF. The DNA for the CDR3 is TGTGCCAGCAGTACTATAGCAGGGGGGCTGGCTACGCAGTATTTT. The chain links TRBV12-3 or TRBV12-4 to TRBJ2-3, with D possibly being TRBD1 (7 bases). There are 15 residues in the CDR3. Trimming stripped 5 bases from V and 8 bases from J, with 20 bases between.

The V call is TRBV7-2, the J call TRBJ1-5, with D hard to call. The CDR3 sequence is 16 residues long. CDR1 and CDR2 from the germline V gene are SGHTA and FQGNSA. The germline V and J ends were trimmed by 2 bases and 4 bases, with 15 bases remaining between them. The CDR3 here is CASSLPVWVENQPQHF. DNA of the CDR3: TGTGCCAGCAGCTTACCCGTTTGGGTAGAAAATCAGCCCCAGCATTTT.

The rearrangement links TRBV9 to TRBJ1-2; TRBD1 matches at 10 bases. The CDR3 contains 18 residues. The V gene's germline CDR1 is SGDLS and CDR2 YYNGEE. Trimming removed 3 bases from V and 6 bases from J; junction bases left unmatched: 17. In DNA form, the CDR3 reads TGTGCCAGCAGCGCCCTGACCGGATTGGGACAGGGGTTCAATGGCTACACCTTC. This gives the protein CASSALTGLGQGFNGYTF.

This clonotype occurred a few times. The rearrangement joins TRBV11-2 to TRBJ2-2; D remains unclear. The CDR3 covers 15 residues. V dropped 5 bases and J dropped 1 base, with 11 bases sitting between them. The V gene's germline CDR1 is SGHAT and CDR2 FQNNGV. Here the CDR3 DNA reads TGTGCCAGCAGCAGCAGGATCGGGAACACCGGGGAGCTGTTTTTT. It yields the protein CASSSRIGNTGELFF. Supplemented by reference TRBV11-2 and TRBJ2-2, the full variable domain reads EAGVAQSPRYKIIEKRQSVAFWCNPISGHATLYWYQQILGQGPKLLIQFQNNGVVDDSQLPKDRFSAERLKGVDSTLKIQPAKLEDSAVYLCASSSRIGNTGELFFGEGSRLTVL.

J is TRBJ2-1 and V is TRBV20-1, with D tentatively TRBD2 (6 bases). Germline CDR1 reads DFQATT; CDR2 reads SNEGSKA (reference sequence). The CDR3 is made up of 15 amino acids. The germline V and J ends were trimmed by 5 bases and 4 bases, with 18 bases remaining between them. CDR3: CSAERPRGIYNEQFF. DNA of the CDR3: TGCAGTGCTGAACGACCCCGGGGGATTTACAATGAGCAGTTCTTC.

This clonotype turned up a few times. The chain carries TRBV30 and TRBJ2-7; D is unclear. The germline V and J ends were trimmed by 3 bases and 5 bases, with 14 bases remaining between them. This CDR3 region has 13 residues. Germline-derived CDR1 and CDR2 are GTSNPN and SVGIG (reference sequence). The CDR3 DNA is TGTGCCTGGAGAACCTCGGACCGGGACGAGCAGTACTTC. It is translated as CAWRTSDRDEQYF. Full variable domain (rest looked up from reference TRBV30 and TRBJ2-7): SQTIHQWPATLVQPVGSPLSLECTVEGTSNPNLYWYRQAAGRGLQLLFYSVGIGQISSEVPQNLSASRPQDRQFILSSKKLLLSDSGFYLCAWRTSDRDEQYFGPGTRLTVT.

The chain links TRBV18 to TRBJ2-1; D is uncertain. This CDR3 has 18 amino acids. Germline assignment: CDR1 KGHSH and CDR2 LQKENI. V was clipped by 2 bases and J by 5 bases, with 22 bases between them. This chain's CDR3 is CASSPRVSSPYSDNEQFF. CDR3 coding DNA: TGTGCCAGCTCACCAAGGGTGTCTAGTCCATATTCTGACAATGAGCAGTTCTTC.

The V and J genes are TRBV7-9 and TRBJ2-1; D is possibly TRBD1 (6 bases). Germline V gives CDR1 SEHNR, CDR2 FQNEAQ (reference sequence). V lost 5 bases to trimming and J lost 12 bases, with 23 bases between them. The CDR3 loop spans 15 amino acids. The CDR3 nucleotides read TGTGCCAGCAGCGTATCCCCAGGGGATCGGTTTGGGCAGTTCTTC. Translating it yields CASSVSPGDRFGQFF.